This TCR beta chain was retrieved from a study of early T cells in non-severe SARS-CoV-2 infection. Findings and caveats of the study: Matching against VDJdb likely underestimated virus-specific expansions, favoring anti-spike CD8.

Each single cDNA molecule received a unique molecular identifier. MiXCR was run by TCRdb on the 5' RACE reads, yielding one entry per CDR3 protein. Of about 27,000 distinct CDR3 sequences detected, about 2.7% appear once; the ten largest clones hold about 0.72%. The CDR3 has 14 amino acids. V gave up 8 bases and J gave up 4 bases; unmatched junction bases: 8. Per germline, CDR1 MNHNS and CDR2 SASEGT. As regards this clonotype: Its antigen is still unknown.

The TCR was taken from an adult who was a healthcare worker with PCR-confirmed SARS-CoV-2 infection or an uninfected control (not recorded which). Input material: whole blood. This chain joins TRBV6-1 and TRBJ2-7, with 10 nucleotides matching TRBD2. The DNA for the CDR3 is TGTGCCAGCTCCCTAGCGGGGGTTAGGTACGAGCAGTACGTC. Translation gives CASSLAGVRYEQYV.